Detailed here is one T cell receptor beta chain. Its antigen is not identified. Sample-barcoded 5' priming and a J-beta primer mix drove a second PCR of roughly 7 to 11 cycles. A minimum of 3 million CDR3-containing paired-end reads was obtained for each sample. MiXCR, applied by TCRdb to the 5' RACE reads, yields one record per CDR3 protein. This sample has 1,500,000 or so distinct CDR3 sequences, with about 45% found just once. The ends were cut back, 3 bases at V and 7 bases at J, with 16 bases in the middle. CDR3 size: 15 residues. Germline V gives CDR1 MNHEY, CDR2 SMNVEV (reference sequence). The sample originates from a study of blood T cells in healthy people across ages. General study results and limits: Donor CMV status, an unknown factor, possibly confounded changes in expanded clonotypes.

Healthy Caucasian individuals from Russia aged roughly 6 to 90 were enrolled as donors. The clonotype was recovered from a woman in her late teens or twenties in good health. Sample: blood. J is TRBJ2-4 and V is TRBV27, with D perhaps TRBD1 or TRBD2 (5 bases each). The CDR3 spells CASSFAGTPRNIQYF. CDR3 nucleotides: TGTGCCAGCAGTTTTGCCGGGACCCCCCGTAACATTCAGTACTTC.